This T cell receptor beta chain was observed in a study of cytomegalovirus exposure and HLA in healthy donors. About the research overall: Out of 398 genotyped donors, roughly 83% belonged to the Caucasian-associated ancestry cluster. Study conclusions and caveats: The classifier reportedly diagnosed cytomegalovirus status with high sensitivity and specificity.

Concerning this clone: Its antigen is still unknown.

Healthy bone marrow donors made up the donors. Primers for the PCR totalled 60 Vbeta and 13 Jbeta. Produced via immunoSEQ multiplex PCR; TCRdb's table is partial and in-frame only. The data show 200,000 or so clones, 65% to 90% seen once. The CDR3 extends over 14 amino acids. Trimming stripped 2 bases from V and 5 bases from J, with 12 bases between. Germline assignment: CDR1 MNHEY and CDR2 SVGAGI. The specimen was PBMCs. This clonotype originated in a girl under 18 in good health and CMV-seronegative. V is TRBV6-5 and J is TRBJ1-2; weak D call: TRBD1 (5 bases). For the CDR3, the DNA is TGTGCCAGCAGTTACGTCGGGGCGGGATATGGCTACACCTTC. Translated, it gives CASSYVGAGYGYTF.